The T cell receptor beta chain under discussion was sequenced for a study of T cell changes during pregnancy in multiple sclerosis. Repertoires were generated with immunoSEQ multiplex PCR, while TCRdb's copy carries only in-frame clones and drops some. Of approximately 74,000 clones in the sample, 70% to 90% were seen once. CDR1 and CDR2 (germline): SGHRS, YFSETQ. The CDR3 loop spans 15 amino acids. V gave up 4 bases and J gave up 3 bases; unmatched junction bases: 9. This sequence joins TRBV5-1 and TRBJ2-7; 8 bases are shared with TRBD2. The sequence came from a female donor with multiple sclerosis, enrolled in a pregnancy study. This specimen consisted of peripheral blood, obtained before pregnancy. Here the CDR3 DNA reads TGCGCCAGCAGCCCGGTCAGCGGGAGTGACTACGAGCAGTACTTC. Its protein is CASSPVSGSDYEQYF.